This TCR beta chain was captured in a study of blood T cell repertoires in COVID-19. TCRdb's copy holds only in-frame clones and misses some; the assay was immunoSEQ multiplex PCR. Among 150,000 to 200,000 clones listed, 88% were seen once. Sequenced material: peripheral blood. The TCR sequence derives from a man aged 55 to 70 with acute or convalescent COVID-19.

CDR3 bases: TGTGCCAGCAGCTTAGTTGGTTGGTTCGCACAGCCGAACACTGAAGCTTTCTTT. Translation: CASSLVGWFAQPNTEAFF. J is TRBJ1-1 and V is TRBV11-3; D ambiguous. The length of the CDR3 is 18 residues. Trimming took 1 base from V and 1 from J, leaving 19 bases between them. Germline V gene lookup returns CDR1 SGHNT and CDR2 YENEEA.